A single T cell receptor beta chain is shown here with its context. Its matching antigen is unknown. 60 Vbeta and 13 Jbeta primers were used in PCR. Repertoires were generated with immunoSEQ multiplex PCR, while TCRdb's copy carries only in-frame clones and drops some. The table has around 160,000 clones, approximately 88% seen once. These data come from a study of cytomegalovirus exposure and HLA in healthy donors. Overall study context: Falling in the Caucasian-associated ancestry cluster were about four fifths of under 500 genotyped donors.

General study findings and limits: Other equally common chains were less clonally expanded than HLA-associated TCR beta chains, a later analysis showed. For most TCR sequences rarity was the rule, although some public TCRs occurred in many donors.

The sample taken for sequencing was PBMCs. The origin of this receptor is a woman younger than 30 in good health and CMV-seronegative.

The CDR3 spells CASSSVRLAGGADTQYF. The DNA of the CDR3 is TGTGCCAGCTCATCAGTTCGACTAGCGGGGGGAGCAGATACGCAGTATTTT. The V call is TRBV18, the J call TRBJ2-3; TRBD2 matches 13 bases. Germline CDR1 KGHSH, CDR2 LQKENI. Unmatched junction bases numbered 9, after V lost 5 bases and J lost 4 bases. The CDR3 is 17 amino acids.